Listed below are T cell receptor beta chains from one sample, sequenced in a study of T cells in tuberculosis. Here immunoSEQ multiplex PCR was the method, and the copy in TCRdb shows in-frame clones only, minus some. Found here are tens of thousands of clones, about 95% of them singletons; the top ten hold around 3.5%. The material sequenced was PBMCs. The receptors stem from a donor aged 10-29 years with latent tuberculosis or without tuberculosis infection. The CDR3 runs from the conserved cysteine through the conserved F or W. D genes are given only for firm matches. The size entry is marked missing in some rows and otherwise reads once, few, many or a size class.

size	V	J	D	DNA	CDR3
.	TRBV6-5	TRBJ2-1	.	TGTGCCAGCAGTTACTCCTCCGGGAGCGGGTACAATGAGCAGTTCTTC	CASSYSSGSGYNEQFF
.	TRBV5-1	TRBJ1-3	TRBD1	TGCGCCAGCAGCCCCGGGACAGCTGGAAACACCATATATTTT	CASSPGTAGNTIYF
.	TRBV29-1	TRBJ1-2	.	TGCAGCGTTGGGACAGATTTTAACTATGGCTACACCTTC	CSVGTDFNYGYTF
.	TRBV5-6	TRBJ1-2	.	TGTGCCAGCAACGTACCGGGACAACTAGTCGACTATGGCTACACCTTC	CASNVPGQLVDYGYTF
few	TRBV4-2	TRBJ2-7	.	TGTGCCAGCAGCCAAGAAGCAGGGACTTCCTACGAGCAGTACTTC	CASSQEAGTSYEQYF
.	TRBV4-1	TRBJ1-4	.	TGCGCCAGCAGCCAAGATCCCCCGGGAAGGGATGAAAAACTGTTTTTT	CASSQDPPGRDEKLFF
.	TRBV7-2	TRBJ2-5	TRBD2	TGTGCCAGCAGCTTAGGTGTTAGCGGGGGGGAGACCCAGTACTTC	CASSLGVSGGETQYF
.	TRBV5-1	TRBJ1-1	TRBD1	TGCGCCAGCAGCTCCGGACAGGTGACGACTGAAGCTTTCTTT	CASSSGQVTTEAFF
.	TRBV30	TRBJ1-1	.	TGTGCCTGGTGGGAGGGGTGGCCCGTGAACACTGAAGCTTTCTTT	CAWWEGWPVNTEAFF
.	TRBV10-3	TRBJ2-1	TRBD1	TGTGCCATCAGAACTGACAGGGGGAACGACAATGAGCAGTTCTTC	CAIRTDRGNDNEQFF
.	TRBV7-2	TRBJ1-1	.	TGTGCCAGCAGCTTATCCCGGGACACTGAAGCTTTCTTT	CASSLSRDTEAFF
.	TRBV7-8	TRBJ1-2	TRBD1	TGTGCCAGCAGCGACCTCCGACTACAGGGGGGCTATGGCTACACCTTC	CASSDLRLQGGYGYTF
.	TRBV7-8	TRBJ1-4	.	TGTGCCAGCAGCCCCTACAGGGTTAACTGGAAAGTGGTGTTTTTT	CASSPYRVNWKVVFF
once	TRBV28	TRBJ1-2	.	TGTGCCAGCAGTTTATCAGGCAGGGGAAAGGGCTACACCTTC	CASSLSGRGKGYTF
.	TRBV6-1	TRBJ1-2	.	TGTGCCAGCAGAGATGTTCAGGGGATACTTGGCTACACCTTC	CASRDVQGILGYTF
.	TRBV5-1	TRBJ1-2	.	TGCGCCAGCAGCTTAACAGGTTCTAGCTATGGCTACACCTTC	CASSLTGSSYGYTF
once	TRBV19	TRBJ1-5	TRBD1	TGTGCCAGTAGTATATACCACCGGACAGGCCCCAATCAGCCCCAGCATTTT	CASSIYHRTGPNQPQHF
.	TRBV30	TRBJ1-2	.	TGTGCCTGGAGTGTATCGCGGTCCGGGTCTGGCTACACCTTC	CAWSVSRSGSGYTF
.	TRBV7-2	TRBJ2-7	.	TGTGCCAGCAGCTTGACACCATCCTACGAGCAGTACTTC	CASSLTPSYEQYF
once	TRBV5-6	TRBJ2-2	TRBD1	TGTGCCAGCAGCTCAGGACAGGGGTCCGGCAGGGAGCTGTTTTTT	CASSSGQGSGRELFF
.	TRBV30	TRBJ1-2	.	TGTGCCTGGAGTGCTCGGCAGGGGATTGGCTACACCTTC	CAWSARQGIGYTF
.	TRBV6-5	TRBJ2-7	TRBD1	TGTGCCAGCAGTTATTGGGCAGGTGGACAGGCCAAGCAGTACTTC	CASSYWAGGQAKQYF
.	TRBV19	TRBJ2-7	TRBD1	TGTCCCAGGGACAGGGTGGGCCACGAGCAGTACTTC	CPRDRVGHEQYF
.	TRBV5-1	TRBJ2-2	.	TGCGCCAGTACAGGGTCGTTTGACACCGGGGAGCTGTTTTTT	CASTGSFDTGELFF
.	TRBV27	TRBJ2-7	TRBD2	TGTGCCAGCAGTTCCGTGGGACTAGCGGGGGGGAAGACCTCCTACGAGCAGTACTTC	CASSSVGLAGGKTSYEQYF
.	TRBV4-1	TRBJ2-3	TRBD2	TGCGCCAGCAGCCCCGCGGGAAGCGGGGCCCCCACAGATACGCAGTATTTT	CASSPAGSGAPTDTQYF
.	TRBV4-3	TRBJ1-2	.	TGCGCCAGCAGCCCGAGGGAAGCTAACTATGGCTACACCTTC	CASSPREANYGYTF